Below are 3 T cell receptor beta chains sequenced from a single sample in a study of shared clonotypes between healthy human individuals. Repertoires were generated with immunoSEQ multiplex PCR, while TCRdb's copy carries only in-frame clones and drops some. The table lists over 300,000 clones, 87% of them singletons. Sequencing was done on a sample of memory CD8+ T cells sorted from blood. Noted subset: CD45RO+ cells pooled with CCR7-negative TemRA cells. Every receptor here comes from a man aged 18 to 30 in good health.

The chain is built from TRBV28 and TRBJ2-5, with 7 nucleotides matching TRBD2. The ends lost 5 bases at V and 5 bases at J; junction bases unmatched: 8. Germline CDR1 is MDHEN and CDR2 is SYDVKM. CDR3 size: 14 residues. CDR3 nucleotides: TGTGCCAGCAGTCGACCCCTGGGGGGGGAGACCCAGTACTTC. Protein: CASSRPLGGETQYF.

A note on this clone: One end of the junction varies from germline; a read error may be responsible. The chain combines TRBV7-7 with TRBJ2-7, with TRBD1 matching over 7 bases. The CDR3 consists of 14 residues. Looked up from germline, CDR1 is SSHAT and CDR2 is FNYEAQ (reference sequence). This CDR3 reads CASSPGQRTYEQYF. The CDR3 coding sequence is TGTGCTAGCAGCCCGGGACAGAGGACCTACGAGCAGTACTTC.

In this sample, this clone turned up once. The chain recombines TRBV19 with TRBJ2-7; possibly TRBD2 for D (5 bases). This CDR3 contains 14 residues. Per the germline V gene, CDR1 is LNHDA and CDR2 is SQIVND (reference sequence). V was cut by 3 bases and J by 5 bases, with 14 bases left in between. CDR3 sequence (DNA): TGTGCCAGTAGTATTGGAGACTACACAGACGAGCAGTACTTC. This codes for CASSIGDYTDEQYF.